These 27 T cell receptor beta chains were all obtained from the same sample, sequenced in a study of response to subunit inactivated influenza vaccine. TCRdb fed the RT-PCR reads into MiXCR, producing one record per CDR3 protein. The data show 400,000 to 650,000 distinct CDR3 sequences, with around 7.7% seen just once and about an eighth held by the top ten. The sample was PBMCs from blood, taken around 25 months after vaccination. Source of these receptors: a man between 45 and 75 years old who received an inactivated influenza vaccine.

This chain joins TRBV4-3 and TRBJ2-7; the D is unclear. There are 15 residues in the CDR3. Per the germline V gene, CDR1 is LGHNA and CDR2 is YSLEER. The V end was cut by 4 bases, the J end by 2 bases, with 15 bases between. The DNA of the CDR3 is TGCGCCAGCAGCCTTGACACCTCGTCCACCTACGAGCAGTACTTC. It translates to CASSLDTSSTYEQYF.

This clonotype was picked up many times. One end of the junction does not line up with germline, which may come from a read error. The chain employs TRBV29-1 and TRBJ2-1; TRBD1 matches at 7 bases. This CDR3 is 15 amino acids long. CDR1 SQVTM and CDR2 ANQGSEA come from the germline V gene. The CDR3 here is CSGEGGLFSYNEQFF. CDR3 bases: TGCAGCGGTGAAGGGGGCCTCTTCTCGTACAATGAGCAGTTCTTC.

The V call is TRBV9, the J call TRBJ2-1, with D tentatively TRBD2 (5 bases). CDR3 length equals 14 residues. Germline V gene lookup returns CDR1 SGDLS and CDR2 YYNGEE. The V and J ends lost 0 bases and 5 bases respectively, with 9 bases between them. The chain's CDR3 is CASSVEGEDNEQFF. In DNA form, the CDR3 reads TGTGCCAGCAGCGTAGAGGGAGAAGACAATGAGCAGTTCTTC.

At least ten counts were recorded for this clonotype. The chain employs TRBV18 and TRBJ1-2; TRBD1 agrees at 7 bases. The V gene end was trimmed by 8 bases and the J gene end by 3 bases; junction bases not matched to a gene: 6. The CDR3 consists of 13 residues. Per germline, CDR1 KGHSH and CDR2 LQKENI. This CDR3 reads CASAGGLDYGYTF. The CDR3 DNA reads as TGTGCCAGCGCAGGGGGGCTGGACTATGGCTACACCTTC.

This clonotype was seen a handful of times. The V and J genes are TRBV25-1 and TRBJ2-3; TRBD2 matches 7 bases. The CDR3 is 15 amino acids. CDR1 and CDR2 from the germline V gene are MGHDK and SYGVNS. Trimming removed 3 bases from V and 8 bases from J; junction bases left unmatched: 11. CDR3 DNA sequence: TGTGCCAGCAGTGATTTCACGGGAGGACCGAGTACGCAGTATTTT. Amino acids: CASSDFTGGPSTQYF.

This clonotype has more than one count but fewer than ten. V and J are TRBV5-5 and TRBJ2-7; D uncertain. Germline V gene data show CDR1 as SGHKS and CDR2 as YYEKEE (reference sequence). V lost 4 bases to trimming and J lost 3 bases, with 14 bases between them. CDR3 length equals 14 residues. The DNA for the CDR3 is TGTGCCAGCAGCATAGGGTCTGCAAACTACGAGCAGTACTTC. Translated, it gives CASSIGSANYEQYF.

This clonotype showed up many times. The chain is built from TRBV10-3 and TRBJ2-1; 11 nucleotides match TRBD2. V dropped 6 bases and J dropped 4; count of bases not matched to a gene: 5. The CDR3 runs to 15 residues. In germline, CDR1 is ENHRY, CDR2 SYGVKD. For the CDR3, the DNA is TGTGCCATCAGGGGGGGGACTAGCGGATACAATGAGCAGTTCTTC. This codes for CAIRGGTSGYNEQFF.

The V call is TRBV18, the J call TRBJ1-6; D is unresolved. CDR1 and CDR2 (germline): KGHSH, LQKENI. Trimming took 6 bases from V and 0 from J, leaving 9 bases between them. This CDR3 contains 15 residues. This CDR3 is CASSGSGSYNSPLHF. In nucleotides, the CDR3 is TGTGCCAGCTCCGGATCCGGCTCCTATAATTCACCCCTCCACTTT.

This clonotype occurred a few times. The chain uses TRBV24-1 and TRBJ2-1, with D unresolved. Germline CDR1 and CDR2: KGHDR and SFDVKD. V was shortened by 10 bases and J by 0 bases, with 9 bases between the two germline ends. This CDR3 is 13 amino acids long. The CDR3 reads CATQRSSYNEQFF. The DNA for the CDR3 is TGTGCCACACAGCGAAGCTCCTACAATGAGCAGTTCTTC.

This clonotype occurred a few times. This chain links TRBV24-1 with TRBJ2-2; 8 bases agree with TRBD1. V lost 4 bases to trimming and J lost 2 bases; unmatched junction nucleotides: 8. The V gene's germline CDR1 is KGHDR and CDR2 SFDVKD. The CDR3 sequence is 17 residues long. Here the CDR3 DNA reads TGTGCCACCAGTGACCCCTCAGGGGGCGTCAACACCGGGGAGCTGTTTTTT. Its protein is CATSDPSGGVNTGELFF.

This clonotype was observed a handful of times. V gene TRBV3-1 combines with J gene TRBJ2-5; TRBD2 matches 10 bases. The V and J ends lost 4 bases and 5 bases, in that order; junction bases with no gene match: 7. CDR3 length equals 15 residues. Looked up from germline, CDR1 is LGHDT and CDR2 is YNNKEL (reference sequence). CDR3 in amino acids: CASSRASGRVETQYF. The CDR3 DNA sequence: TGTGCCAGCAGCCGTGCGAGCGGGAGGGTGGAGACCCAGTACTTC.

The chain uses TRBV4-2 and TRBJ1-1, with D unclear. The germline gives CDR1 LGHNA, CDR2 YNFKEQ. The V gene lost 4 bases and the J gene lost 4 bases, with 13 bases spanning the gap. This CDR3 is 14 amino acids long. The CDR3 coding sequence is TGTGCCAGCAGCCCCGAGGGCGGGAGCACTGAAGCTTTCTTT. Translated, it gives CASSPEGGSTEAFF.

V usage is TRBV20-1 and J usage is TRBJ2-1; 8 nucleotides align to TRBD2. CDR1 is DFQATT, CDR2 SNEGSKA, per germline (reference sequence). There are 15 residues in the CDR3. V gave up 3 bases and J gave up 2 bases; unmatched junction bases: 6. In nucleotides, the CDR3 is TGCAGTGCTAGTAGGTCCGGGAGGGCCTACAATGAGCAGTTCTTC. This gives the protein CSASRSGRAYNEQFF.

V and J are TRBV9 and TRBJ2-1; TRBD1 aligns across 7 bases. Per germline, CDR1 SGDLS and CDR2 YYNGEE. V gave up 2 bases and J gave up 1 base; unmatched junction bases: 3. This CDR3 comprises 15 residues. The CDR3 bases are TGTGCCAGCAGCGTGGGACAGAGATCCTACAATGAGCAGTTCTTC. Protein: CASSVGQRSYNEQFF.

This clonotype has at least ten counts. The V and J genes are TRBV4-2 and TRBJ2-7; maybe TRBD1 (5 bases). In germline, CDR1 is LGHNA, CDR2 YNFKEQ. V lost 4 bases and J lost 2, with 18 bases in between. This CDR3 is 16 amino acids long. CDR3 bases: TGTGCCAGCAGCCGGCCTGGGGCCAGCGTCCCCTACGAGCAGTACTTC. It specifies CASSRPGASVPYEQYF.

Many counts were recorded for this clonotype. The rearrangement uses TRBV2 and TRBJ2-3; D is undetermined. V was clipped by 2 bases and J by 3 bases, with 9 bases between them. Per germline, CDR1 SNHLY and CDR2 FYNNEI. The CDR3 length is 14 residues. The CDR3 protein is CASSEFPGTDTQYF. The CDR3 bases are TGTGCCAGCAGTGAATTCCCTGGGACAGATACGCAGTATTTT.

V gene TRBV5-1 combines with J gene TRBJ2-5; no firm D call. Germline V gene data show CDR1 as SGHRS and CDR2 as YFSETQ. Trimming shortened V by 0 bases and J by 0 bases, and 6 bases separated the two germline ends. This CDR3 spans 14 amino acids. The CDR3 sequence: CASSLVADQETQYF. For the CDR3, the DNA is TGCGCCAGCAGCTTGGTTGCGGACCAAGAGACCCAGTACTTC. The entire variable domain, with the rest obtained from reference TRBV5-1 and TRBJ2-5, is as follows: KAGVTQTPRYLIKTRGQQVTLSCSPISGHRSVSWYQQTPGQGLQFLFEYFSETQRNKGNFPGRFSGRQFSNSRSEMNVSTLELGDSALYLCASSLVADQETQYFGPGTRLLVL.

This clonotype has more than one count but fewer than ten. The rearrangement uses TRBV7-2 and TRBJ1-1; 9 nucleotides line up with TRBD1. The V and J ends lost 6 bases and 6 bases, in that order; junction bases with no gene match: 8. Germline V gene lookup returns CDR1 SGHTA and CDR2 FQGNSA. This CDR3 spans 14 amino acids. DNA for the CDR3: TGTGCCAGCAGTTCCTGGACAGGGGCGTCTGAAGCTTTCTTT. It encodes CASSSWTGASEAFF.

This clonotype was detected a few times. The chain carries TRBV11-3 and TRBJ2-1; 8 positions agree with TRBD2. The V gene end was trimmed by 6 bases and the J gene end by 3 bases; junction bases not matched to a gene: 16. This CDR3 spans 18 amino acids. The germline V gene encodes CDR1 SGHNT and CDR2 YENEEA. CDR3 sequence (DNA): TGTGCCAGCAGAAGACAGTTACTAGCGGAGAGAGGCTACAATGAGCAGTTCTTC. As protein: CASRRQLLAERGYNEQFF.

The chain recombines TRBV7-9 with TRBJ1-1, with D possibly being TRBD1 (5 bases). The CDR3 spans 16 residues. Germline CDR1 reads SEHNR; CDR2 reads FQNEAQ (reference sequence). V shed 2 bases and J shed 2 bases, with 15 bases lying between them. CDR3 amino acids: CASSLLPLWDNTEAFF. The CDR3 coding sequence is TGTGCCAGCAGCTTACTCCCCCTGTGGGACAACACTGAAGCTTTCTTT.

This clonotype was observed a few times. This sequence joins TRBV20-1 and TRBJ1-5, with TRBD1 as a possible D gene (6 bases). This CDR3 contains 14 residues. V was cut by 0 bases and J by 7 bases, with 13 bases left in between. In germline, CDR1 is DFQATT, CDR2 SNEGSKA (reference sequence). CDR3 nucleotide sequence: TGCAGTGCTAGAGATAACAGGGTAAGACAGCCCCAGCATTTT. Protein: CSARDNRVRQPQHF.

This clonotype was seen repeatedly, ten times or more. The chain joins TRBV5-6 to TRBJ2-5, with 7 bases aligning to TRBD2. Unmatched junction bases numbered 14, after V lost 4 bases and J lost 5 bases. This CDR3 region has 16 residues. Germline CDR1 reads SGHDT; CDR2 reads YYEEEE. The CDR3 region is CASSPGERGLLETQYF. In nucleotides, the CDR3 is TGTGCCAGCAGCCCCGGGGAGCGGGGACTTCTCGAGACCCAGTACTTC. Based on the CDR3 plus reference TRBV5-6 and TRBJ2-5, the full variable domain is DAGVTQSPTHLIKTRGQQVTLRCSPKSGHDTVSWYQQALGQGPQFIFQYYEEEERQRGNFPDRFSGHQFPNYSSELNVNALLLGDSALYLCASSPGERGLLETQYFGPGTRLLVL.

This clonotype was observed a few times. The chain couples TRBV15 to TRBJ2-1; a possible D gene is TRBD2 (6 bases). V was pared by 11 bases and J by 6 bases, with 17 bases between. CDR1 and CDR2 (germline): LNHNV, YYDKDF (reference sequence). The CDR3 is 13 residues long. CDR3 sequence (DNA): TGTGCCTGCAGTCCCCTAGCGAGCAATGAGCAGTTCTTC. Amino acids: CACSPLASNEQFF.

The chain recombines TRBV29-1 with TRBJ2-1, with D maybe TRBD2 (7 bases). Germline CDR1 SQVTM, CDR2 ANQGSEA. Trimming shortened V by 2 bases and J by 4 bases, and 21 bases separated the two germline ends. The CDR3 totals 17 residues. The CDR3 here is CSVERSGGTRLYNEQFF. CDR3 bases: TGCAGCGTTGAACGGTCGGGGGGCACCCGGCTTTACAATGAGCAGTTCTTC.

The gene calls are TRBV28 and TRBJ2-1; D could derive from TRBD1 or TRBD2 (6 bases each). Per the germline V gene, CDR1 is MDHEN and CDR2 is SYDVKM. Trimming left V 7 bases short and J 9 bases short, with 25 bases between. This CDR3 is 16 amino acids long. The CDR3 sequence: CASTGGGREPQGEQFF. The CDR3 DNA follows: TGTGCCAGCACTGGAGGGGGGCGGGAACCACAGGGTGAGCAGTTCTTC. The full variable domain, with the rest looked up from reference TRBV28 and TRBJ2-1, is DVKVTQSSRYLVKRTGEKVFLECVQDMDHENMFWYRQDPGLGLRLIYFSYDVKMKEKGDIPEGYSVSREKKERFSLILESASTNQTSMYLCASTGGGREPQGEQFFGPGTRLTVL.

This clonotype showed up just a few times. V usage is TRBV3-1 and J usage is TRBJ2-1; no definite D call. CDR1 is LGHDT and CDR2 is YNNKEL in the germline V gene (reference sequence). V lost 4 bases and J lost 8, with 15 bases in between. The CDR3 has 14 residues. The CDR3 loop reads CASSPTTLSHEQFF. The CDR3 nucleotides are TGTGCCAGCAGCCCTACCACCCTTAGCCATGAGCAGTTCTTC.

This clonotype was detected ten times or more. The V gene is TRBV12-3 or TRBV12-4, the J gene TRBJ1-2; D perhaps matches TRBD1 (5 bases). CDR3 length: 12 amino acids. V lost 5 bases and J lost 8, with 12 bases in between. The CDR3 loop reads CASSPQGQGYTF. Written as DNA, the CDR3 is TGTGCCAGCAGTCCTCAGGGTCAGGGCTACACCTTC.